Below are 8 T cell receptor beta chains sequenced from a single sample in a study of STAT5B mutations in CD4+ large granular lymphocyte leukemia. Sequenced by immunoSEQ multiplex PCR; TCRdb stores in-frame clones only, minus some. In the table there are over 25,000 clones, roughly 79% of which are singletons. Sample: CD4+ T cells from blood buffy coats. These receptor sequences come from a human donor in good health.

The chain has TRBV6-1 and TRBJ1-6; a possible D gene is TRBD1 (5 bases). This CDR3 comprises 13 residues. CDR1 is MNHNS, CDR2 SASEGT, per germline. V gave up 6 bases and J gave up 6 bases, with 9 bases separating them. The DNA for the CDR3 is TGTGCCAGCAGACAGGAAGGTAATTCACCCCTCCACTTT. Amino acids: CASRQEGNSPLHF.

The chain uses TRBV7-2 and TRBJ2-2; D is undetermined. The V and J ends lost 3 bases and 4 bases respectively, with 9 bases between them. The CDR3 runs 14 residues. Germline values: CDR1 SGHTA, CDR2 FQGNSA. The CDR3 sequence: CASSLAAVTGELFF. CDR3 nucleotides: TGTGCCAGCAGCTTGGCGGCAGTCACCGGGGAGCTGTTTTTT.

This rearrangement joins TRBV6-1 to TRBJ2-5; D is possibly TRBD2 (5 bases). The CDR3 is made up of 13 amino acids. CDR1 and CDR2 from the germline V gene are MNHNS and SASEGT. Trimming shortened V by 3 bases and J by 2 bases, and 7 bases separated the two germline ends. The CDR3 bases are TGTGCCAGCAGTGATGGAGGTCAAGAGACCCAGTACTTC. Its translation is CASSDGGQETQYF.

The genes are TRBV12-5 and TRBJ1-2, with TRBD1 as a possible D gene (6 bases). Trimming pared 2 bases from V and 3 bases from J, leaving 7 bases between. This CDR3 has 13 amino acids. Germline values: CDR1 LGHNT, CDR2 FRNRAP. CDR3 residues: CASGLSGDYGYTF. In DNA, the CDR3 is TGTGCTAGTGGTTTGTCAGGGGACTATGGCTACACCTTC.

The chain joins TRBV6-5 to TRBJ2-7; D tentatively reads TRBD1 or TRBD2 (7 bases each). Trimming took off 10 bases at V and 0 bases at J, with 19 bases between the two ends. The CDR3 runs to 15 residues. The germline V gene encodes CDR1 MNHEY and CDR2 SVGAGI. The CDR3 region is CATKTGGQISYEQYF. DNA for the CDR3: TGTGCCACCAAAACGGGGGGACAGATCTCCTACGAGCAGTACTTC.

This chain connects TRBV7-2 to TRBJ2-1, with D possibly matching TRBD2 (5 bases). The CDR3 has 12 residues. The ends were cut back, 2 bases at V and 10 bases at J, with 9 bases in the middle. The germline V gene has CDR1 SGHTA and CDR2 FQGNSA. The CDR3 nucleotides read TGTGCCAGCAGCTTACGGACTCAGGAGCAGTTCTTC. This sequence encodes CASSLRTQEQFF.

The V and J genes are TRBV6-1 and TRBJ1-5; TRBD1 might be the D (6 bases). CDR3 length: 14 amino acids. The germline gives CDR1 MNHNS, CDR2 SASEGT. Trimming cost V 3 bases and J 5 bases, with 11 bases left between them. The CDR3 spells CASSESGGDQPQHF. CDR3 nucleotide sequence: TGTGCCAGCAGTGAGTCGGGGGGCGATCAGCCCCAGCATTTT.

This sequence joins TRBV5-4 and TRBJ2-7; D remains ambiguous. CDR1 is SGHNT and CDR2 is YYREEE in the germline V gene (reference sequence). Trimming pared 0 bases from V and 6 bases from J, leaving 13 bases between. This CDR3 is built from 14 residues. The DNA for the CDR3 is TGTGCCAGCAGCTTGGGAGGAGCCTGGGGCGAGCAGTACTTC. Amino acid sequence: CASSLGGAWGEQYF.